The entry that follows covers one T cell receptor (beta chain) sequence. The antigen remains unidentified. Sequencing of TCR beta was undertaken in CD8+ and CD4+ T cells derived from blood. Reverse transcription of roughly 0.5 to 1 ug RNA used random hexamers. Coverage of TCR beta CDR3 amplification by immunoSEQ multiplex PCR extended to 54 Vbeta and 13 Jbeta. A single record per CDR3 protein comes from TCRdb applying MiXCR to the immunoSEQ multiplex PCR reads. This table has about 150,000 distinct CDR3 sequences, about 95% appearing once. This record belongs to a study of CD8 T cells in Susac syndrome. Notes on the study in general: There were some 16 Susac-specific public clones in total CD8+ repertoires and a few in CD8+ TEMRA repertoires.

Germline loops: CDR1 MGHRA, CDR2 YSYEKL. Trimming at V came to 3 bases and at J to 4 bases, leaving 8 bases not matched to a gene. The CDR3 sequence is 16 residues long. The chain is built from TRBV4-1 and TRBJ2-2; 7 bases align to TRBD2. This TCR was sampled from a human donor with Susac syndrome. The sample taken for sequencing was CD8+ T cells from PBMCs. DNA of the CDR3: TGCGCCAGCAGCCAGGTTTGGGGGGGGATCACCGGGGAGCTGTTTTTT. This gives the protein CASSQVWGGITGELFF.